These 9 T cell receptor beta chains were sequenced from one sample in a study of cytomegalovirus exposure and HLA in healthy donors. The PCR contained 60 Vbeta and 13 Jbeta primers. TCRdb keeps only in-frame clones here, not all; method: immunoSEQ multiplex PCR. The profile shows tens of thousands of clones, approximately 82% of them singletons. The sample comprised PBMCs. These receptors originate from a man aged 18 to 30 in good health and CMV-seronegative.

CDR3 loop: CASSIAARSYEQYF. CDR3 in DNA: TGTGCCAGTAGTATAGCGGCACGGAGTTACGAGCAGTACTTC. This chain uses TRBV19 with TRBJ2-5, with D hard to call. The J call may be mistaken, given a closer DNA end match to TRBJ2-7. Germline CDR1 and CDR2: LNHDA and SQIVND (reference sequence). The CDR3 has 14 amino acids.

The chain combines TRBV7-9 with TRBJ2-1, with D perhaps TRBD1 (6 bases). This CDR3 spans 14 amino acids. Germline lookup yields CDR1 SEHNR and CDR2 FQNEAQ (reference sequence). CDR3 nucleotide sequence: TGTGCGGAAGGGGGTGAAGCGTCCGGTGGTGAGCAGTTCTTC. Translating it yields CAEGGEASGGEQFF.

Details on this clone: At one boundary the junction diverges from the germline segment, which might be a read error. The chain couples TRBV7-9 to TRBJ1-2; maybe TRBD1 (5 bases). Germline V lookup: CDR1 SEHNR, CDR2 FQNEAQ (reference sequence). The CDR3 has 17 amino acids. CDR3 in DNA: TGTTCCAGCAGCTTAGTATCGGACACGGCCCTTGGCTATGGCTACACCTTC. It codes for CSSSLVSDTALGYGYTF. Complete variable domain (other parts from reference TRBV7-9 and TRBJ1-2): DTGVSQNPRHKITKRGQNVTFRCDPISEHNRLYWYRQTLGQGPEFLTYFQNEAQLEKSRLLSDRFSAERPKGSFSTLEIQRTEQGDSAMYLCSSSLVSDTALGYGYTFGSGTRLTVV.

Only a few counts were recorded for this clone. The chain employs TRBV28 and TRBJ2-1; TRBD2 aligns across 7 bases. The V and J ends lost 4 bases and 8 bases, in that order; junction bases with no gene match: 2. The CDR3 covers 12 residues. Per the germline V gene, CDR1 is MDHEN and CDR2 is SYDVKM. DNA of the CDR3: TGTGCCAGCAGTTCTGCGGGAGATGAGCAGTTCTTC. Its protein is CASSSAGDEQFF.

V and J are TRBV4-2 and TRBJ2-7; D gene ambiguous. From germline, CDR1 is LGHNA and CDR2 YNFKEQ. V lost 4 bases and J lost 3, with 16 bases in between. The CDR3 is 15 amino acids. Here the CDR3 reads CASSLSVGSYYEQYF. CDR3 in DNA: TGTGCCAGCAGCCTGAGCGTTGGCAGTTACTACGAGCAGTACTTC.

V and J are TRBV25-1 and TRBJ1-2, with D possibly TRBD1 on 5 matching bases. The CDR3 loop spans 12 amino acids. V gave up 6 bases and J gave up 7 bases, with 12 bases separating them. Germline V gene lookup returns CDR1 MGHDK and CDR2 SYGVNS. The CDR3, as DNA: TGTGCCAGCAGGTCACAGGCCGCTGGCTACACCTTC. It yields the protein CASRSQAAGYTF.

As DNA, the CDR3 is TGTGCCAGCAGACCAGGGACTAGCGGAAGCTCCTACGAGCAGTACTTC. Protein product: CASRPGTSGSSYEQYF. The chain recombines TRBV28 with TRBJ2-7, with 11 bases lining up with TRBD2. The CDR3 is made up of 16 amino acids. Germline CDR1 is MDHEN and CDR2 is SYDVKM. The V and J ends lost 6 bases and 0 bases, in that order; junction bases with no gene match: 7.

This chain connects TRBV6-6 to TRBJ1-1; 7 positions match TRBD1. CDR1 and CDR2 (germline): MNHNY, SVGAGI (reference sequence). Trimming cost V 2 bases and J 5 bases; bases outside gene matches: 5. The CDR3 extends over 14 amino acids. This chain's CDR3 is CASSYGTDRTEAFF. DNA of the CDR3: TGTGCCAGCAGTTACGGGACAGATAGAACTGAAGCTTTCTTT.

This chain joins TRBV11-2 and TRBJ2-5; 8 bases are a match to TRBD1. Germline V gene lookup returns CDR1 SGHAT and CDR2 FQNNGV. Unmatched junction bases numbered 5, after V lost 1 base and J lost 4 bases. The CDR3 loop spans 15 amino acids. CDR3 sequence: CASSLGTGNGETQYF. The CDR3 region has the DNA TGTGCCAGCAGCTTAGGGACAGGGAATGGAGAGACCCAGTACTTC. Drawing the rest from reference TRBV11-2 and TRBJ2-5, the complete variable domain is EAGVAQSPRYKIIEKRQSVAFWCNPISGHATLYWYQQILGQGPKLLIQFQNNGVVDDSQLPKDRFSAERLKGVDSTLKIQPAKLEDSAVYLCASSLGTGNGETQYFGPGTRLLVL.